This passage covers 21 T cell receptor beta chains from one sample sequenced in a study of T cell responses to AZD1222 COVID-19 vaccine. Only in-frame clones appear in the TCRdb table, and some are missing; sequencing was by immunoSEQ multiplex PCR. The table records roughly 150,000 clones, 88% of them present only once. The sample was peripheral blood, taken on day 0 of MenACWY control vaccination. The receptors were sampled from an adult in good health.

This chain uses TRBV19 with TRBJ1-2; D gene uncertain. CDR1 LNHDA and CDR2 SQIVND come from the germline V gene (reference sequence). The V end lost 5 bases, the J end lost 3 bases, and 7 bases lay between the germline ends. The CDR3 is 12 residues long. DNA of the CDR3: TGTGCCAGTAGTCGAGAAGACTATGGCTACACCTTC. This gives the protein CASSREDYGYTF. Complete variable domain (other parts from reference TRBV19 and TRBJ1-2): DGGITQSPKYLFRKEGQNVTLSCEQNLNHDAMYWYRQDPGQGLRLIYYSQIVNDFQKGDIAEGYSVSREKKESFPLTVTSAQKNPTAFYLCASSREDYGYTFGSGTRLTVV.

This sequence joins TRBV11-2 and TRBJ1-4, with D possibly matching TRBD1 (6 bases). The CDR3 sequence is 16 residues long. The V gene lost 4 bases and the J gene lost 2 bases, with 14 bases spanning the gap. Germline CDR1 is SGHAT and CDR2 is FQNNGV. The CDR3 nucleotides are TGTGCCAGCAGCTGGGCAGGGGAGTACACTAATGAAAAACTGTTTTTT. Translated, it gives CASSWAGEYTNEKLFF.

The J gene is TRBJ2-2, the V gene TRBV18; TRBD1 aligns across 9 bases. The CDR3 length is 16 residues. V shed 2 bases and J 4 bases; nucleotides not matched to a gene: 5. Per germline, CDR1 KGHSH and CDR2 LQKENI. CDR3 protein: CASSPGTGTTTGELFF. The CDR3 DNA reads as TGTGCCAGCTCACCAGGGACAGGGACCACCACCGGGGAGCTGTTTTTT.

The CDR3 reads CASSIRGEAFF. CDR3 DNA sequence: TGTGCCAGCAGCATTCGGGGTGAAGCTTTCTTT. The chain links TRBV6-5 to TRBJ1-1; D remains ambiguous. The germline V gene encodes CDR1 MNHEY and CDR2 SVGAGI. Trimming took 6 bases from V and 7 from J, leaving 9 bases between them. The CDR3 is 11 residues long.

This clone was observed once. The chain uses TRBV25-1 and TRBJ2-7, with 12 bases aligning to TRBD1. The CDR3 length is 17 residues. Germline V lookup: CDR1 MGHDK, CDR2 SYGVNS. After removal of 4 bases from V and 2 bases from J, the junction contained 9 bases not matched to a gene. The CDR3 is CASSASPGQGAAYEQYF. CDR3 bases: TGTGCCAGCAGTGCTTCACCGGGACAGGGGGCGGCCTACGAGCAGTACTTC.

V is TRBV6-2 or TRBV6-3 and J is TRBJ2-2, with 10 nucleotides matching TRBD2. The CDR3 consists of 21 residues. V lost 5 bases, J lost 1 base, and 19 bases stayed unmatched. Germline V gene data show CDR1 as MNHEY and CDR2 as SVGEGT. DNA for the CDR3: TGTGCCAGCAGTCATCCGGAGTATCCCGAGACTAGCGGGCAGAACACCGGGGAGCTGTTTTTT. Its translation: CASSHPEYPETSGQNTGELFF.

The rearrangement links TRBV3-1 (or the pseudogene TRBV3-2) to TRBJ2-5; tentatively, D is TRBD1 (5 bases). The CDR3 runs to 14 residues. Germline V CDR1 and CDR2: LGHDT, YNNKEL (reference sequence). Trimming removed 1 base from V and 4 bases from J, with 10 bases in between. The CDR3 DNA reads as TGTGCCAGCAGCCAAGGGCAGGGCGGAGAGACCCAGTACTTC. This translates into CASSQGQGGETQYF.

Note on this clone: The same CDR3 can be traced to other DNA sequences in this sample. The chain combines TRBV7-9 with TRBJ1-4; D gene ambiguous. The germline CDR1 and CDR2 sequences are SEHNR and FQNEAQ (reference sequence). The CDR3 contains 16 residues. V lost 1 base to trimming and J lost 0 bases, with 9 bases between them. This CDR3 reads CASSLVSGATNEKLFF. The CDR3 coding sequence is TGTGCCAGCAGCTTAGTAAGCGGTGCAACTAATGAAAAACTGTTTTTT. Based on the CDR3 plus reference TRBV7-9 and TRBJ1-4, the full variable domain is DTGVSQNPRHKITKRGQNVTFRCDPISEHNRLYWYRQTLGQGPEFLTYFQNEAQLEKSRLLSDRFSAERPKGSFSTLEIQRTEQGDSAMYLCASSLVSGATNEKLFFGSGTQLSVL.

This chain links TRBV2 with TRBJ2-7, with D possibly TRBD1 on 5 matching bases. V dropped 6 bases and J dropped 5 bases, with 11 bases sitting between them. The germline gives CDR1 SNHLY, CDR2 FYNNEI. This CDR3 has 12 residues. The CDR3 nucleotides are TGTGCCAGCAGAAAGACAGTCCACGAGCAGTACTTC. Its translation is CASRKTVHEQYF. The full variable domain, in which reference TRBV2 and TRBJ2-7 provide the parts outside the CDR3, is EPEVTQTPSHQVTQMGQEVILRCVPISNHLYFYWYRQILGQKVEFLVSFYNNEISEKSEIFDDQFSVERPDGSNFTLKIRSTKLEDSAMYFCASRKTVHEQYFGPGTRLTVT.

V and J are TRBV6-6 and TRBJ1-5; D uncertain. Germline V gene lookup returns CDR1 MNHNY and CDR2 SVGAGI (reference sequence). CDR3 length: 15 residues. V was trimmed by 6 bases and J by 1 base, leaving 13 bases between them. The CDR3 spells CASSQNSGSNQPQHF. The CDR3 DNA sequence: TGTGCCAGCAGCCAAAATTCCGGCAGCAATCAGCCCCAGCATTTT.

This rearrangement joins TRBV3-1 (or the pseudogene TRBV3-2) to TRBJ2-7; D is possibly TRBD1 or TRBD2 (5 bases each). The CDR3 loop spans 14 amino acids. Trimming removed 1 base from V and 6 bases from J, with 13 bases in between. In germline, CDR1 is LGHDT, CDR2 YNNKEL (reference sequence). The CDR3 DNA reads TGTGCCAGCAGCCAAGGACTACATGGGGGCGAGCAGTACTTC. Its translation is CASSQGLHGGEQYF.

The V gene is TRBV5-1, the J gene TRBJ1-2, with 7 bases lining up with TRBD1. The V gene end was trimmed by 0 bases and the J gene end by 5 bases; junction bases not matched to a gene: 10. Germline CDR1 SGHRS, CDR2 YFSETQ. The CDR3 consists of 16 residues. The CDR3 sequence is CASSLVSGDSLYGYTF. CDR3 nucleotide sequence: TGCGCCAGCAGCTTGGTCTCCGGGGACAGCTTATATGGCTACACCTTC. Using reference TRBV5-1 and TRBJ1-2 for the parts outside the CDR3, the full variable domain is KAGVTQTPRYLIKTRGQQVTLSCSPISGHRSVSWYQQTPGQGLQFLFEYFSETQRNKGNFPGRFSGRQFSNSRSEMNVSTLELGDSALYLCASSLVSGDSLYGYTFGSGTRLTVV.

This sequence joins TRBV20-1 and TRBJ2-1; no reliable D call. V was clipped by 3 bases and J by 9 bases, with 12 bases between them. Germline CDR1 is DFQATT and CDR2 is SNEGSKA (reference sequence). The CDR3 has 12 residues. CDR3 loop: CSASGWLGEQFF. In DNA, the CDR3 is TGCAGTGCTAGTGGTTGGCTTGGTGAGCAGTTCTTC.

Of note for this clone: The sample holds other DNA sequences that translate to the same CDR3. The gene calls are TRBV2 and TRBJ2-7, with 10 positions matching TRBD1. Germline lookup yields CDR1 SNHLY and CDR2 FYNNEI. The V segment lost 8 bases and the J segment 3 bases; nucleotides outside the gene matches: 1. CDR3 size: 12 residues. DNA for the CDR3: TGTGCCAGCCGGGACAGGGGCTACGAGCAGTACTTC. As protein: CASRDRGYEQYF.

This clone appeared once. The chain links TRBV5-1 to TRBJ2-5; D possibly uses TRBD1 or TRBD2 (5 bases each). Deletions cut 4 bases from V and 4 bases from J, with 17 bases between. This CDR3 comprises 15 residues. Per germline, CDR1 SGHRS and CDR2 YFSETQ. The CDR3 DNA follows: TGCGCCAGCAGCAGGGACGTACCCCGGGGAGAGACCCAGTACTTC. This gives the protein CASSRDVPRGETQYF.

This chain connects TRBV7-9 to TRBJ1-6; D remains ambiguous. V gave up 1 base and J gave up 9 bases, with 13 bases separating them. Per germline, CDR1 SEHNR and CDR2 FQNEAQ (reference sequence). This CDR3 spans 15 amino acids. The CDR3 DNA is TGTGCCAGCAGCTTAGGGTCGCAGGCGGTTTCACCCCTCCACTTT. Encoded protein: CASSLGSQAVSPLHF.

CDR3 in DNA: TGTGCCAGCAGCCCGTGGACAGTAGTGGATACGCAGTATTTT. Protein sequence: CASSPWTVVDTQYF. The rearrangement uses TRBV5-4 and TRBJ2-3, with D tentatively TRBD1 (6 bases). Germline-derived CDR1 and CDR2 are SGHNT and YYREEE (reference sequence). The CDR3 covers 14 residues. Trimming cost V 4 bases and J 6 bases, with 15 bases left between them.

The V and J genes are TRBV7-3 and TRBJ2-3, with D perhaps TRBD1 (6 bases). V lost 4 bases, J lost 4 bases, and 6 bases lay in between. Looked up from germline, CDR1 is SGHTA and CDR2 is FQGTGA. The CDR3 spans 12 residues. The CDR3 DNA sequence: TGTGCCAGCAGCTCAGGGGCAGATACGCAGTATTTT. Its translation: CASSSGADTQYF.

This chain uses TRBV2 with TRBJ2-2; D ambiguous. V lost 2 bases and J 4 bases, leaving 11 bases between the germline ends. Germline V lookup: CDR1 SNHLY, CDR2 FYNNEI. The CDR3 covers 15 residues. DNA for the CDR3: TGTGCCAGCAGTGAAATGGGTTACGGCACCGGGGAGCTGTTTTTT. Translated: CASSEMGYGTGELFF.

This clone was observed a few times. The rearrangement links TRBV11-3 to TRBJ2-7, with 9 bases identical to TRBD2. CDR1 is SGHNT and CDR2 is YENEEA in the germline V gene. This CDR3 is 15 amino acids long. Trimming cost V 1 base and J 0 bases; bases outside gene matches: 1. DNA of the CDR3: TGTGCCAGCAGCTTAGCGACTAGCGGCTCCTACGAGCAGTACTTC. This translates into CASSLATSGSYEQYF.

The chain joins TRBV19 to TRBJ1-3; no firm D call. Germline-derived CDR1 and CDR2 are LNHDA and SQIVND (reference sequence). Between the trimmed V and J ends, which lost 6 bases and 2 bases, there was a span of 14 bases. This CDR3 is built from 15 residues. The CDR3 DNA sequence: TGTGCCAGTAGCCCCTCACGCGGGGCTGGAAACACCATATATTTT. It specifies CASSPSRGAGNTIYF.